The present T cell receptor (beta chain) was sequenced within a study of blood T cell repertoires in COVID-19. TCRdb's copy holds only in-frame clones and misses some; the assay was immunoSEQ multiplex PCR. Of 100,000 to 150,000 clones listed, about 88% are singletons. From germline, CDR1 is LNHDA and CDR2 SQIVND (reference sequence). V lost 8 bases and J lost 3; bases outside the gene matches: 3. There are 13 residues in the CDR3. The chain joins TRBV19 to TRBJ1-4; 7 nucleotides match TRBD1. The specimen was peripheral blood. The receptor was derived from an elderly woman with acute or convalescent COVID-19. The CDR3 loop reads CASGDRPNEKLFF. CDR3 nucleotides: TGTGCCAGTGGGGACAGACCTAATGAAAAACTGTTTTTT.